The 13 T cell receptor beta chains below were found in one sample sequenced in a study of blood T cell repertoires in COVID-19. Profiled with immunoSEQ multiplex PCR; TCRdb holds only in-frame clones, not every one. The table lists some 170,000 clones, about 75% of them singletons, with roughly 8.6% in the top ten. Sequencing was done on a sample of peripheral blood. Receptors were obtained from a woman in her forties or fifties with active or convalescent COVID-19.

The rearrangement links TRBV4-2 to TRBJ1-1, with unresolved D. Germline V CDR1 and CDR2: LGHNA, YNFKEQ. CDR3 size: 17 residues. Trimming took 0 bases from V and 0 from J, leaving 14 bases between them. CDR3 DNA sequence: TGTGCCAGCAGCCAAGAAGAGGGTGGGTGGGTGAACACTGAAGCTTTCTTT. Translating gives CASSQEEGGWVNTEAFF.

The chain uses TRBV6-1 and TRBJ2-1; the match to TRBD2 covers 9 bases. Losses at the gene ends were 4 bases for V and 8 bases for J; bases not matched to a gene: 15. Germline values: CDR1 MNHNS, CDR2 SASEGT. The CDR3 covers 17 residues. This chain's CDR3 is CASSGPYRRGGPDEQFF. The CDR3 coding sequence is TGTGCCAGCAGTGGCCCCTATAGGCGGGGGGGCCCGGATGAGCAGTTCTTC.

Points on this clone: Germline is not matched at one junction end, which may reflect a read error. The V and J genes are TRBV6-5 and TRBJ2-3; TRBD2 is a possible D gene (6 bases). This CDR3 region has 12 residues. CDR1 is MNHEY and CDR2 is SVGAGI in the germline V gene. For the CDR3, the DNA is TGTGCCAGCAGTTACTCATGGGAGGCCCTAGATTTT. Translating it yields CASSYSWEALDF.

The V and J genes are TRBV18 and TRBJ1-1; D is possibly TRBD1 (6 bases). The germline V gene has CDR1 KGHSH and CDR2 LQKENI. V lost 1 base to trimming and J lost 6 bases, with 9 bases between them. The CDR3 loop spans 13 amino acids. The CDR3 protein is CASSPQGGAEAFF. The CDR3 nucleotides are TGTGCCAGCTCACCACAAGGGGGGGCTGAAGCTTTCTTT.

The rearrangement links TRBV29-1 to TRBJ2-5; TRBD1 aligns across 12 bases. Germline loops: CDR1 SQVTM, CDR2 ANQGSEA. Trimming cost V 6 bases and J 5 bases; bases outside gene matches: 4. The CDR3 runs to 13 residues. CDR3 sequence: CSVGQGAIETQYF. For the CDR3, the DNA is TGCAGCGTGGGACAGGGGGCCATCGAGACCCAGTACTTC.

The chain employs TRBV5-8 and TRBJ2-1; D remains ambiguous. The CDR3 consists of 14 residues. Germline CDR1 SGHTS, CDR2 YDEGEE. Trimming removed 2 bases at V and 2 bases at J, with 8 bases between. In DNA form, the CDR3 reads TGTGCCAGCAGCTTTTTACAGACCTACAATGAGCAGTTCTTC. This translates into CASSFLQTYNEQFF.

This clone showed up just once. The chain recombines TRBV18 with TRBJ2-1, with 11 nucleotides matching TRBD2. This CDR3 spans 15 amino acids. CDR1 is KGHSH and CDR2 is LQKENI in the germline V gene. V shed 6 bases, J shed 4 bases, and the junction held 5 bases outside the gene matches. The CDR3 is CASSPGTSGYNEQFF. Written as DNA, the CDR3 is TGTGCCAGCTCTCCCGGGACTAGCGGATACAATGAGCAGTTCTTC.

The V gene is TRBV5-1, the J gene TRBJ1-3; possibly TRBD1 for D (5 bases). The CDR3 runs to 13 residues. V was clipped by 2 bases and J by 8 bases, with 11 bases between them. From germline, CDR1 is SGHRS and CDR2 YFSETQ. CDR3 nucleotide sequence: TGCGCCAGCAGCTTAGCGGGGGTTGACACCATATATTTT. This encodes CASSLAGVDTIYF.

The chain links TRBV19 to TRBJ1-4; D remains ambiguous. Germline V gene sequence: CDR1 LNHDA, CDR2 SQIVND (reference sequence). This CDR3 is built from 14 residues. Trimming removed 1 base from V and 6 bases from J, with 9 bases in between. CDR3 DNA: TGTGCCAGTAGTATAGGGGGAGGACATGAAAAACTGTTTTTT. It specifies CASSIGGGHEKLFF.

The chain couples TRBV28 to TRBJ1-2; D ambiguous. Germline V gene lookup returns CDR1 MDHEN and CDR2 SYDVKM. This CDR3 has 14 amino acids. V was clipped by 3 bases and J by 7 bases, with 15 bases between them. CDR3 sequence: CASSFVGLLVGYTF. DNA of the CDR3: TGTGCCAGCAGTTTTGTAGGACTGTTAGTTGGCTACACCTTC.

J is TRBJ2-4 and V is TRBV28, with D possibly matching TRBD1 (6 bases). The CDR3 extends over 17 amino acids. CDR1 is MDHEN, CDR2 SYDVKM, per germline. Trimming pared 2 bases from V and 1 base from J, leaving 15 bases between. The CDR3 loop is CASSLGLGQMAKNIQYF. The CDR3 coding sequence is TGTGCCAGCAGTTTAGGGTTAGGACAGATGGCCAAAAACATTCAGTACTTC.

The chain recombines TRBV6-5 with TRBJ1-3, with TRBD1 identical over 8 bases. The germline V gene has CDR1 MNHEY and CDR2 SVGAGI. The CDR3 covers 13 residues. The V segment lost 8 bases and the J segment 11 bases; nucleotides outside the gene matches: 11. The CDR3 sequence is CASARQGRSPIYF. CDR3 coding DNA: TGTGCCAGCGCTAGACAGGGGAGGAGCCCCATATATTTT.

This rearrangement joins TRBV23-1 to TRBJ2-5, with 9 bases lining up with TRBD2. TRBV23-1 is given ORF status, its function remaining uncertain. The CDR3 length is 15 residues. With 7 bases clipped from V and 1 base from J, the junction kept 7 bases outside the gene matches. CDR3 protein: CASTASGNRQETQYF. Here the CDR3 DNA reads TGCGCCAGCACGGCTAGCGGGAACCGCCAAGAGACCCAGTACTTC.